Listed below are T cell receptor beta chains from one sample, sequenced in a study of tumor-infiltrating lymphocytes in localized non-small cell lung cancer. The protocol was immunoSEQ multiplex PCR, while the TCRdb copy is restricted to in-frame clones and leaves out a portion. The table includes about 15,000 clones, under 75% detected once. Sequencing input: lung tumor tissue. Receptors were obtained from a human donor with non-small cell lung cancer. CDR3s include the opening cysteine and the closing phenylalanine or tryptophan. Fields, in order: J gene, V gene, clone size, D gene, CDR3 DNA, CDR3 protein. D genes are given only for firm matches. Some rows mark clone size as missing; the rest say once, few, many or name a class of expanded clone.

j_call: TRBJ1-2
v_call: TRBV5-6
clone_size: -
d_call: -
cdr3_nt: TGTGCCAGCTTCCCAAGGGCAGGGATCTATGGCTACACCTTC
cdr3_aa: CASFPRAGIYGYTF

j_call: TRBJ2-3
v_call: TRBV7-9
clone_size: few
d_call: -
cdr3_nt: TGTGCCAGCAGCTTAACCCCCCCGGAACCTAGCACAGATACGCAGTATTTT
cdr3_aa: CASSLTPPEPSTDTQYF

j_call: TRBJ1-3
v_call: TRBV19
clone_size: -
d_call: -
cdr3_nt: TGTGCCAGTACCGGACGGAACTCTGGAAACACCATATATTTT
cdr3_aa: CASTGRNSGNTIYF

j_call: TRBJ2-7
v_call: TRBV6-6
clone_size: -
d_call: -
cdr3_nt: TGTGCCAGCAGTTTGCTACAGGGTTTCTCCTACGAGCAGTACTTC
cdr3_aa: CASSLLQGFSYEQYF

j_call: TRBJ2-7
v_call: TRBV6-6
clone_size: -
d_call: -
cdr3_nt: TGTGCCAGCAGTTATAACGCATACGAGCAGTACTTC
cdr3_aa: CASSYNAYEQYF

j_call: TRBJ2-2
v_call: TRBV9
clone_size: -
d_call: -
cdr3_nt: TGTGCCAGCAGCCCCCGACTTGTAACGAACACCGGGGAGCTGTTTTTT
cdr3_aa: CASSPRLVTNTGELFF

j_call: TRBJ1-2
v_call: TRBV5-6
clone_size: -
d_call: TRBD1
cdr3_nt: TGTGCCAGCAGCTTGGAAGGCAGGGGGCGGGCTGGCTACACCTTC
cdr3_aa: CASSLEGRGRAGYTF

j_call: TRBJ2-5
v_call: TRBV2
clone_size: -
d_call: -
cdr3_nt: TGTGCCAGCAGTAGGGACTACCAAGAGACCCAGTACTTC
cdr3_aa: CASSRDYQETQYF

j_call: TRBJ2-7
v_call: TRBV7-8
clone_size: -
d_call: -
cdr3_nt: TGTGCCAGCAGCTTAGCCCCTTTACGCAGTGGGGGTAGCTCCTACGAGCAGTACTTC
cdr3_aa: CASSLAPLRSGGSSYEQYF

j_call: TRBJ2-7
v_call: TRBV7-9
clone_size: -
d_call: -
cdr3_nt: TGTGCCAGCAGCTCCTACGGGAGTGAGGCCTACGAGCAGTACTTC
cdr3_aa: CASSSYGSEAYEQYF

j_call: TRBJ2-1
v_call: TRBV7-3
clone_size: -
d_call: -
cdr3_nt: TGTGCCAGCAGCTTGACCACAACCATGAATGAGCAGTTCTTC
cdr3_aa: CASSLTTTMNEQFF

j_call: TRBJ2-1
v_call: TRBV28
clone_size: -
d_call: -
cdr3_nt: TGTGCCAGCAGTTTAGGGGAACCCAATGAGCAGTTCTTC
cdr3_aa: CASSLGEPNEQFF

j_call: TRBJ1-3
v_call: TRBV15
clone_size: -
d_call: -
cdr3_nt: TGTGCCACCAGCAGCCAGGGGCGAGGGGGAAACACCATATATTTT
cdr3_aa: CATSSQGRGGNTIYF

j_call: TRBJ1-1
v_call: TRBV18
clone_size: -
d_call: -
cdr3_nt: TGTGCCAGCTCACCACAACAGGGGAACACTGAAGCTTTCTTT
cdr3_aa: CASSPQQGNTEAFF

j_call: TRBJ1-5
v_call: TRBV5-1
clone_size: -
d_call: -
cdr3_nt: TGCGCCAGCAGCCTCGCGGGGGGGGCGCAGCCCCAGCATTTT
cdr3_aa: CASSLAGGAQPQHF

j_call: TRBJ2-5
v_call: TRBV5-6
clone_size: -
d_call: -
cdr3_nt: TGTGCCAGCATGATTGGAGGATGGGAGACCCAGTACTTC
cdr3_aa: CASMIGGWETQYF

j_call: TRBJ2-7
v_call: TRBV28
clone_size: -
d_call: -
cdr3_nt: TGTGCCAGCAGTTTGTCCCTCATCTCCTACGAGCAGTACTTC
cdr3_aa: CASSLSLISYEQYF

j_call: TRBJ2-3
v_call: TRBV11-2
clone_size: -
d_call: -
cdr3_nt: TGTGCCAGCAGCGCGGGGTCTACTCGGGGAGATACGCAGTATTTT
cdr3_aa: CASSAGSTRGDTQYF

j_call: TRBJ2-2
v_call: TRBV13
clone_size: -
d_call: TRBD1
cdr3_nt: TGTGCCAGCAGCCCGGACAGGGAAAAGTCCGGGGAGCTGTTTTTT
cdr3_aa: CASSPDREKSGELFF

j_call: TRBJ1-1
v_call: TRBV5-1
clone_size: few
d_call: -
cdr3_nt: TGCGCCAGCAGCTTACGACTGCTGAACACTGAAGCTTTCTTT
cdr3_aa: CASSLRLLNTEAFF

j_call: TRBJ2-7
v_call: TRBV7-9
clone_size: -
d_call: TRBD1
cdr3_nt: TGTGCCAGCAGCCCCACGACAGGGTTGGGCTACGAGCAGTACTTC
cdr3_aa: CASSPTTGLGYEQYF

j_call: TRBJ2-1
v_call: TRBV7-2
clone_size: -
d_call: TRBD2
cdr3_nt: TGTGCCAGCAGCCCCGGACTAGCGGGAAATGCCAATGAGCAGTTCTTC
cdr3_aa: CASSPGLAGNANEQFF

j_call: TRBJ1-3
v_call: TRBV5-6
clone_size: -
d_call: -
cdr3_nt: TGTGCCAGCAGCTGGGGCTCGGGAAACACCATATATTTT
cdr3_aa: CASSWGSGNTIYF

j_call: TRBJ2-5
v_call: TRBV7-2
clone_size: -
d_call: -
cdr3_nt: TGTGCCAGCAGCGACCGCAGGGTAGTGGAGACCCAGTACTTC
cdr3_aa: CASSDRRVVETQYF

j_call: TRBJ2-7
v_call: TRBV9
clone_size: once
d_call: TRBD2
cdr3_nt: TGTGCCAGCAGCGTGGTAGCGGGAGAGGGCGAGCAGTACTTC
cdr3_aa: CASSVVAGEGEQYF

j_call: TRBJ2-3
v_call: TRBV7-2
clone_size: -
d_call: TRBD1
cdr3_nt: TGTGCCAGCAGCTTAGCGGGGACGGGACAGGGGACAGATACGCAGTATTTT
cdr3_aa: CASSLAGTGQGTDTQYF

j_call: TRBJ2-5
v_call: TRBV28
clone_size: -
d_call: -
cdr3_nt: TGTGCCAGCAGGATGGGTGAGACCCAGTACTTC
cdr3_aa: CASRMGETQYF

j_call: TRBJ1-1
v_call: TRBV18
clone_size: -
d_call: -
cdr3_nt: TGTGCCAGCTCACCCCAGAGTGGGAACACTGAAGCTTTCTTT
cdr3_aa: CASSPQSGNTEAFF

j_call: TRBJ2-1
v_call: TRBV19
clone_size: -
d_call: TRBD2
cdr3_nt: TGTGCCAGTAGTATTTTGGGGACTATCCAAGGCAATGAGCAGTTCTTC
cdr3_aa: CASSILGTIQGNEQFF

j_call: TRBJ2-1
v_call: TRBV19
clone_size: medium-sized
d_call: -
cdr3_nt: TGTGCCAGTAATTCACCGGTGGGGCCGAGCTACAATGAGCAGTTCTTC
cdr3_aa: CASNSPVGPSYNEQFF

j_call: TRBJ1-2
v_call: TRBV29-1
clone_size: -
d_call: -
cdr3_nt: TGCAGCGTTGATGATGATATAGGATATGGCTACACCTTC
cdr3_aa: CSVDDDIGYGYTF

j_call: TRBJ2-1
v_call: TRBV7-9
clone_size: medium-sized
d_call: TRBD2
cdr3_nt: TGTGCCAGCAGCCCTAGGCTAGCGGGAGGGCTCAATGAGCAGTTCTTC
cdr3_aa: CASSPRLAGGLNEQFF

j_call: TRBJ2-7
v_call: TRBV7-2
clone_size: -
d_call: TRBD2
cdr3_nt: TGTGCCAGCAGCCCGCCGGGGGGACTAGCGGGGGGCTACGAGCAGTACTTC
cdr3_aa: CASSPPGGLAGGYEQYF

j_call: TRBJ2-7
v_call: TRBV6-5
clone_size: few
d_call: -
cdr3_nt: TGTGCCAGCAGCACCCTGGCCGGGGGAGAGCAGTACTTC
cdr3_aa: CASSTLAGGEQYF

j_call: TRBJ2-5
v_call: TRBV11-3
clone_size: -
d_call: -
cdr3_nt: TGTGCCAGCAGCTTAACTAGCCAAGAGACCCAGTACTTC
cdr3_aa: CASSLTSQETQYF

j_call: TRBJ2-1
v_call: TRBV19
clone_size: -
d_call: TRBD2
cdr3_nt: TGTGCCAGTAGTACGATCTGGGGTGGGAGCGGGAGAGACAATGAGCAGTTCTTC
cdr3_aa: CASSTIWGGSGRDNEQFF

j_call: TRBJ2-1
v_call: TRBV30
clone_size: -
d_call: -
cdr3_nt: TGTGCCTGGAAAGACTTCGGAGGGCAGTTCTTC
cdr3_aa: CAWKDFGGQFF

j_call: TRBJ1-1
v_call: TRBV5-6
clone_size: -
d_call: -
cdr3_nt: TGTGCCAGCAACAAACAGGGCGAAGCTTTCTTT
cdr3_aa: CASNKQGEAFF

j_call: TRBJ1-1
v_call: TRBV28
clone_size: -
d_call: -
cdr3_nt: TGTGCCAGCAGCGCAGACACTGTGAGGGACACTGAAGCTTTCTTT
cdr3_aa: CASSADTVRDTEAFF

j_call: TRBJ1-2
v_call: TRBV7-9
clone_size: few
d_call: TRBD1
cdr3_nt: TGTGCCAGCAGCTTCGCGACAGGGGAAGGATATGGCTACACCTTC
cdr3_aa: CASSFATGEGYGYTF

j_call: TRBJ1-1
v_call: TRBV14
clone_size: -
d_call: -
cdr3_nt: TGTGCCAGCAGCCTCTTTGGGGGAGGTGAAGCTTTCTTT
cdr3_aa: CASSLFGGGEAFF

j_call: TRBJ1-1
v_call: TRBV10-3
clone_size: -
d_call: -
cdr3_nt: TGTGCCATCAGGGAAGAGGGGGGGCGGACTGAAGCTTTCTTT
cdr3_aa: CAIREEGGRTEAFF

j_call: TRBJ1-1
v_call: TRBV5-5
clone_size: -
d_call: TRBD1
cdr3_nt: TGTGCCAGCAGCCAGACAGGGCAGAACACTGAAGCTTTCTTT
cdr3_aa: CASSQTGQNTEAFF

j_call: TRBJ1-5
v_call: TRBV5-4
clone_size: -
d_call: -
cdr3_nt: TGTGCCAGCAGTTTCTTGCCGGGGGGCAATCAGCCCCAGCATTTT
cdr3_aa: CASSFLPGGNQPQHF

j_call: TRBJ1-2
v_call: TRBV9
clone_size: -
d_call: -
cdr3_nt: TGTGCCAGCAGCGTGGTCCCCCCGGGACAATCGAGCTATGGCTACACCTTC
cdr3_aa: CASSVVPPGQSSYGYTF